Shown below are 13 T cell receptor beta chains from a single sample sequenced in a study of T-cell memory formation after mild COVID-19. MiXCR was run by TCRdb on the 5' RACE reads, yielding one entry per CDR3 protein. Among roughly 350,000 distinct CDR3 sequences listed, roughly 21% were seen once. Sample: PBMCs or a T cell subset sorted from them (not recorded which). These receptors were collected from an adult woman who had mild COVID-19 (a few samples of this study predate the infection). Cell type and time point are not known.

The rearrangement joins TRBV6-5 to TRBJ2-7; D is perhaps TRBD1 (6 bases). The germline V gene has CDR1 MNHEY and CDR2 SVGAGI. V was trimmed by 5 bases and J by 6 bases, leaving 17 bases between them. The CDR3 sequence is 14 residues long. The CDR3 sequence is CASSLTGPQGEQYF. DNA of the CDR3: TGTGCCAGCAGTCTGACAGGACCCCAGGGCGAGCAGTACTTC.

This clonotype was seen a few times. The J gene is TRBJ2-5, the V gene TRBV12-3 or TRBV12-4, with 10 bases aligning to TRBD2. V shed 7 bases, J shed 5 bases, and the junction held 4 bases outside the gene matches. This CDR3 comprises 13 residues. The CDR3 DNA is TGTGCCAGCACCGGGACTAGCGTTGAGACCCAGTACTTC. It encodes CASTGTSVETQYF.

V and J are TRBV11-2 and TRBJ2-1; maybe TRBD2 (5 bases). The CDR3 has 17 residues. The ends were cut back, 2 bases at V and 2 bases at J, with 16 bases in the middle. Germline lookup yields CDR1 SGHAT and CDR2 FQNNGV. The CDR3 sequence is CASSLRIGAVAYNEQFF. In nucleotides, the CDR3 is TGTGCCAGCAGCTTAAGAATTGGAGCGGTCGCCTACAATGAGCAGTTCTTC.

Written as DNA, the CDR3 is TGTGCCAGCTCACCACCGACAGCGGCAAACAATGAGCAGTTCTTC. It translates to CASSPPTAANNEQFF. The V and J genes are TRBV18 and TRBJ2-1, with D perhaps assigned TRBD1 or TRBD2 (5 bases each). This CDR3 contains 15 residues. V was clipped by 0 bases and J by 5 bases, with 11 bases between them. Germline V gene data show CDR1 as KGHSH and CDR2 as LQKENI.

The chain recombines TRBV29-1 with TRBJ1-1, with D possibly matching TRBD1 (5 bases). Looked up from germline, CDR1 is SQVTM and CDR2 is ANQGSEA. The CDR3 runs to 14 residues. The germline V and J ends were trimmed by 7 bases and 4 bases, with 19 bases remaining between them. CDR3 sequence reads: CSAGTTLGGTEAFF. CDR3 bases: TGCAGCGCCGGGACCACCCTCGGGGGCACTGAAGCTTTCTTT.

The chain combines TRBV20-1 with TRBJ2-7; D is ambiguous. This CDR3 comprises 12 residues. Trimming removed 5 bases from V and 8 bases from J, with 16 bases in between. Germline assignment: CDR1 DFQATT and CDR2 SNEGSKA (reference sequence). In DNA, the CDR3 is TGCAGTGCTGGAAGACCGTTGCTCCAGCAGTACTTC. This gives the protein CSAGRPLLQQYF.

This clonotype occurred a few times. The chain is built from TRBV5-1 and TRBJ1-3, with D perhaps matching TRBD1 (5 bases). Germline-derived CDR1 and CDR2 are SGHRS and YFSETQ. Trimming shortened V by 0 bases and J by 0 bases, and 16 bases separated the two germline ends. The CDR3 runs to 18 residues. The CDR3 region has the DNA TGCGCCAGCAGCTTGGGCCGGGACTCCCGGAGCTCTGGAAACACCATATATTTT. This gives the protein CASSLGRDSRSSGNTIYF.

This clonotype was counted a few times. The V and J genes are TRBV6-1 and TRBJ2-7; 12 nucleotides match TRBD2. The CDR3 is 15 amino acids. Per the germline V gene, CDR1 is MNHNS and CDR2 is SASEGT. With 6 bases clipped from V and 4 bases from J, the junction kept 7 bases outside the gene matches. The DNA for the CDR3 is TGTGCCAGCAGGTCGACTAGCGGGAGTGTTTACGAGCAGTACTTC. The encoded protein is CASRSTSGSVYEQYF.

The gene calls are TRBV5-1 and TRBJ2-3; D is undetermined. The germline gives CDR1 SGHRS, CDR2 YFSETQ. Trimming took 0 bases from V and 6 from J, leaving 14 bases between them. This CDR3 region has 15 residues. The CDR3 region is CASSLGFYAGDTQYF. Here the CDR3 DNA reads TGCGCCAGCAGCTTGGGTTTCTACGCCGGCGATACGCAGTATTTT.

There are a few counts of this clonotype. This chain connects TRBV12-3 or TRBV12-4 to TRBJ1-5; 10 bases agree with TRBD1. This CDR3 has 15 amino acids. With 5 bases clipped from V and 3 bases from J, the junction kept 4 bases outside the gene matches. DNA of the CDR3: TGTGCCAGCAGTCGGACAGGGGGTATCAATCAGCCCCAGCATTTT. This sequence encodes CASSRTGGINQPQHF.

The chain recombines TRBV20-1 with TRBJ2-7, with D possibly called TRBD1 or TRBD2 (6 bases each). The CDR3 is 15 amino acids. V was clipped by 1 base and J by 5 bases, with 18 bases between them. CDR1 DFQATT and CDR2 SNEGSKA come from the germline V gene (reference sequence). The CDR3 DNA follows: TGCAGTGCTAGAGGAGTCGGGGGCTTTAAGGACGAGCAGTACTTC. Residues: CSARGVGGFKDEQYF.

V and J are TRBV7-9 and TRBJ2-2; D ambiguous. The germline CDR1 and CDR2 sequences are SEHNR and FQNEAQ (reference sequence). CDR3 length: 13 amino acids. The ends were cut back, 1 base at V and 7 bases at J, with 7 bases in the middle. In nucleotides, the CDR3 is TGTGCCAGCAGCTTAGGATCCGTCGGGGAGCTGTTTTTT. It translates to CASSLGSVGELFF. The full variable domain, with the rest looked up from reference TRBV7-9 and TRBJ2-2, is DTGVSQNPRHKITKRGQNVTFRCDPISEHNRLYWYRQTLGQGPEFLTYFQNEAQLEKSRLLSDRFSAERPKGSFSTLEIQRTEQGDSAMYLCASSLGSVGELFFGEGSRLTVL.

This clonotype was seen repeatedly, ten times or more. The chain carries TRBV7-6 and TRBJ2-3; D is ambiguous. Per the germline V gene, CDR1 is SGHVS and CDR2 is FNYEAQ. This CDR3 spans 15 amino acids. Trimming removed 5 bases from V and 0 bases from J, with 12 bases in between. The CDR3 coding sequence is TGTGCCAGCAGCCCGCGGACGGCTAGCACAGATACGCAGTATTTT. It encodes CASSPRTASTDTQYF.